Presented here are 2 T cell receptor beta chains from one specimen sequenced in a study of blood T cell repertoires in COVID-19. Assay used: immunoSEQ multiplex PCR; TCRdb lists only in-frame clones, some missing. The sample has roughly 240,000 clones; 86% are singletons. The material sequenced was peripheral blood. The receptors originated from a woman over 75 with COVID-19, enrolled during active disease.

The V gene is TRBV6-5, the J gene TRBJ2-3; D remains ambiguous. Germline loops: CDR1 MNHEY, CDR2 SVGAGI. This CDR3 comprises 14 residues. V was trimmed by 0 bases and J by 4 bases, leaving 8 bases between them. In nucleotides, the CDR3 is TGTGCCAGCAGTTACTCCACATCTTCAGATACGCAGTATTTT. Translation gives CASSYSTSSDTQYF.

The table lists this clone with a count of one. The V gene is TRBV28, the J gene TRBJ2-5; possibly TRBD1 for D (5 bases). CDR3 length: 14 amino acids. Germline assignment: CDR1 MDHEN and CDR2 SYDVKM. V was clipped by 6 bases and J by 1 base, with 12 bases between them. This CDR3 reads CASRTPGFQETQYF. CDR3 DNA sequence: TGTGCCAGCAGGACTCCAGGGTTCCAAGAGACCCAGTACTTC.